The TCR beta chain under discussion was sequenced for a study of T cells in Graves' hyperthyroidism and ophthalmopathy. Study background: Sampling of peripheral blood happened at initial diagnosis, prior to any treatment. Broader study findings: The model anticipated ophthalmopathy a median about six months pre-onset.

Patients between 18 and 65 years old had hyperthyroidism, newly diagnosed and lasting under 2 months. Investigators excluded patients with uncontrolled infection, other autoimmune disease, pregnancy or lactation. Researchers took RNA transcripts and amplified the TCR beta CDR3 regions from them. HTBI primers drove first-round RT-PCR of the TCR CDR3. TCRdb re-analysed the multiplex PCR reads in MiXCR, keeping a single row per CDR3 protein. The sample lists about 420,000 distinct CDR3 sequences, around a sixth seen once, with roughly 8% in the top ten. About this clonotype itself: Its target is unknown.

Material for sequencing was blood. The sequence derives from a woman younger than 35 with Graves' hyperthyroidism.

The CDR3 DNA reads TGTGCCAGCAGAGGGGCAGCCGAGAACACTGAAGCTTTCTTT. As protein: CASRGAAENTEAFF. This chain joins TRBV12-3 or TRBV12-4 and TRBJ1-1, with D perhaps matching TRBD1 (5 bases). The CDR3 runs 14 residues. V lost 6 bases to trimming and J lost 1 base, with 12 bases between them.